One sample yielded the 19 T cell receptor beta chains listed below, sequenced in a study of T cell repertoires in cytomegalovirus infection. These receptors' targets are unknown. TCRdb processed the reads anew with MiXCR; each CDR3 protein has one entry. The data show approximately 340,000 distinct CDR3 sequences, almost 30% seen once. The material sequenced was cultured PBMCs, taken from culture after CMV antigen stimulation. All receptors derive from a human donor in good health (CMV status not recorded). Some clones in this sample may be carry-over from other donors' samples.

This clonotype was seen ten or more times. The chain employs TRBV7-8 and TRBJ2-3, with D tentatively TRBD2 (5 bases). The CDR3 loop spans 15 amino acids. CDR1 and CDR2 from the germline V gene are SGHVS and FQNEAQ. Trimming cost V 1 base and J 4 bases, with 12 bases left between them. CDR3 nucleotides: TGTGCCAGCAGCTTAGGGGGAGTAATGGCAGATACGCAGTATTTT. Translating gives CASSLGGVMADTQYF.

The table lists this clonotype with many counts. The chain is built from TRBV6-6 and TRBJ1-1; D is undetermined. V shed 6 bases and J shed 5 bases, with 10 bases lying between them. The CDR3 contains 12 residues. Germline V CDR1 and CDR2: MNHNY, SVGAGI (reference sequence). The CDR3 region has the DNA TGTGCCAGCAGAATAGAGGATACTGAAGCTTTCTTT. Amino acid sequence: CASRIEDTEAFF.

The genes are TRBV5-1 and TRBJ2-6; D uncertain. The ends were cut back, 3 bases at V and 0 bases at J, with 7 bases in the middle. Looked up from germline, CDR1 is SGHRS and CDR2 is YFSETQ. CDR3 length equals 15 residues. The CDR3 nucleotides read TGCGCCAGCAGCTCCGAGCTCTCTGGGGCCAACGTCCTGACTTTC. Amino acids: CASSSELSGANVLTF.

This clonotype was observed at least ten times. The rearrangement links TRBV18 to TRBJ1-5; D gene ambiguous. The CDR3 is 14 residues long. Germline V gene data show CDR1 as KGHSH and CDR2 as LQKENI. With 8 bases removed from V and 2 bases from J, the gap between germline ends came to 13 bases. CDR3 sequence reads: CASSPAGGNQPQHF. The CDR3 DNA is TGTGCCAGCAGCCCGGCCGGGGGCAATCAGCCCCAGCATTTT.

The chain carries TRBV20-1 and TRBJ2-7; D gene unclear. V was clipped by 4 bases and J by 3 bases, with 10 bases between them. CDR1 is DFQATT, CDR2 SNEGSKA, per germline (reference sequence). CDR3 length: 12 residues. DNA of the CDR3: TGCAGTGCTACGCGCGCTGGCTACGAGCAGTACTTC. As protein: CSATRAGYEQYF.

This clonotype has just a few counts. This chain links TRBV11-2 with TRBJ2-1, with 7 bases matching TRBD2. Trimming took 1 base from V and 6 from J; bases not matched to a gene: 3. Germline V gives CDR1 SGHAT, CDR2 FQNNGV. CDR3 length: 14 amino acids. The CDR3 loop is CASSLAGLPNEQFF. CDR3 sequence (DNA): TGTGCCAGCAGCTTAGCGGGACTACCCAATGAGCAGTTCTTC. The variable domain in full, with the rest retrieved from reference TRBV11-2 and TRBJ2-1, is EAGVAQSPRYKIIEKRQSVAFWCNPISGHATLYWYQQILGQGPKLLIQFQNNGVVDDSQLPKDRFSAERLKGVDSTLKIQPAKLEDSAVYLCASSLAGLPNEQFFGPGTRLTVL.

This clonotype came up many times. The chain employs TRBV7-8 and TRBJ2-7; D gene unclear. Germline CDR1 is SGHVS and CDR2 is FQNEAQ. Trimming stripped 5 bases from V and 2 bases from J, with 7 bases between. The length of the CDR3 is 12 residues. The CDR3 DNA sequence: TGTGCCAGCAGCCTCCACACCTACGAGCAGTACTTC. Encoded protein: CASSLHTYEQYF.

V is TRBV6-6 and J is TRBJ1-5; D uncertain. CDR1 is MNHNY, CDR2 SVGAGI, per germline (reference sequence). V was clipped by 7 bases and J by 1 base, with 8 bases between them. The CDR3 is 13 residues long. The CDR3 sequence is CASIRQSNQPQHF. CDR3 in DNA: TGTGCCAGCATTCGACAAAGCAATCAGCCCCAGCATTTT.

V is TRBV12-3 or TRBV12-4 and J is TRBJ2-7; TRBD1 aligns across 9 bases. This CDR3 has 15 residues. V was clipped by 5 bases and J by 3 bases; unmatched bases: 8. The CDR3 nucleotides read TGTGCCAGCAGTCCCGGGACAGGGAACTACTACGAGCAGTACTTC. It encodes CASSPGTGNYYEQYF.

This clonotype was observed many times. The rearrangement uses TRBV7-9 and TRBJ2-1; 8 positions agree with TRBD2. V lost 2 bases, J lost 2 bases, and 2 bases stayed unmatched. Germline loops: CDR1 SEHNR, CDR2 FQNEAQ (reference sequence). The CDR3 is 15 amino acids. The CDR3 here is CASSLYGGAYNEQFF. CDR3 in DNA: TGTGCCAGCAGCTTATACGGGGGGGCCTACAATGAGCAGTTCTTC.

The chain employs TRBV7-6 and TRBJ1-1; tentatively, D is TRBD1 (6 bases). Germline assignment: CDR1 SGHVS and CDR2 FNYEAQ. V shed 4 bases and J shed 2 bases, with 14 bases lying between them. This CDR3 region has 15 residues. As DNA, the CDR3 is TGTGCCAGCAGCTCGTCCGGGACATCTAACACTGAAGCTTTCTTT. Amino acids: CASSSSGTSNTEAFF. The full variable domain, in which reference TRBV7-6 and TRBJ1-1 provide the parts outside the CDR3, is GAGVSQSPRYKVTKRGQDVALRCDPISGHVSLYWYRQALGQGPEFLTYFNYEAQQDKSGLPNDRFSAERPEGSISTLTIQRTEQRDSAMYRCASSSSGTSNTEAFFGQGTRLTVV.

In its sample, this clonotype was seen a few times. The rearrangement links TRBV6-8 to TRBJ1-2; 12 nucleotides align to TRBD1. The V gene end was trimmed by 4 bases and the J gene end by 6 bases; junction bases not matched to a gene: 6. Germline V gene lookup returns CDR1 MNHGY and CDR2 SAAAGT. The CDR3 is 15 residues long. CDR3 protein: CASSSLGQGANGYTF. CDR3 nucleotide sequence: TGTGCCAGCAGTTCACTGGGACAGGGGGCGAATGGCTACACCTTC.

At least ten counts were recorded for this clonotype. This sequence joins TRBV7-9 and TRBJ2-2, with D uncertain. V lost 0 bases and J lost 2, with 4 bases in between. There are 14 residues in the CDR3. Germline CDR1 is SEHNR and CDR2 is FQNEAQ (reference sequence). The CDR3 loop reads CASSLARNTGELFF. The CDR3 nucleotides read TGTGCCAGCAGCTTAGCGAGAAACACCGGGGAGCTGTTTTTT.

The V call is TRBV15, the J call TRBJ1-1; D gene unclear. V was trimmed by 3 bases and J by 5 bases, leaving 10 bases between them. The CDR3 is 13 residues long. Germline V CDR1 and CDR2: LNHNV, YYDKDF (reference sequence). The CDR3, as DNA: TGTGCCACCAGCAGCAGTACCGAGACTGAAGCTTTCTTT. This codes for CATSSSTETEAFF.

In nucleotides, the CDR3 is TGTGCCACCCGGGGGGTCGGTGGTAATCAGCCCCAGCATTTT. Encoded protein: CATRGVGGNQPQHF. This sequence joins TRBV19 and TRBJ1-5; TRBD1 might be the D (5 bases). Looked up from germline, CDR1 is LNHDA and CDR2 is SQIVND (reference sequence). V lost 10 bases to trimming and J lost 4 bases, with 17 bases between them. There are 14 residues in the CDR3.

This clonotype has just a few counts. The chain employs TRBV7-9 and TRBJ1-3; D unclear. CDR1 SEHNR and CDR2 FQNEAQ come from the germline V gene (reference sequence). The CDR3 totals 15 residues. Trimming removed 5 bases at V and 0 bases at J, with 11 bases between. The CDR3 DNA reads TGTGCCAGCAGCCCGCACGGAAGCTCTGGAAACACCATATATTTT. Its translation is CASSPHGSSGNTIYF.

The V call is TRBV28, the J call TRBJ1-2; TRBD1 aligns across 9 bases. Germline CDR1 MDHEN, CDR2 SYDVKM. The V gene end was trimmed by 8 bases and the J gene end by 2 bases; junction bases not matched to a gene: 6. The CDR3 length is 14 residues. The CDR3 DNA follows: TGTGCCAGCGCACAGGGGGCTGGAAACTATGGCTACACCTTC. This translates into CASAQGAGNYGYTF.

The chain's CDR3 is CASSPQNNEQFF. CDR3 DNA: TGTGCCAGCTCACCCCAGAACAATGAGCAGTTCTTC. The V gene is TRBV18, the J gene TRBJ2-1, with unresolved D. Trimming removed 3 bases from V and 5 bases from J, with 5 bases in between. The germline gives CDR1 KGHSH, CDR2 LQKENI. The CDR3 contains 12 residues.

In its sample, this clonotype was seen a few times. This chain connects TRBV11-2 to TRBJ2-1; D gene uncertain. CDR1 SGHAT and CDR2 FQNNGV come from the germline V gene. Trimming took 0 bases from V and 9 from J, leaving 3 bases between them. The CDR3 spans 11 residues. For the CDR3, the DNA is TGTGCCAGCAGCTTAGATGGTGAGCAGTTCTTC. This translates into CASSLDGEQFF. Full variable domain (remainder filled in from reference TRBV11-2 and TRBJ2-1): EAGVAQSPRYKIIEKRQSVAFWCNPISGHATLYWYQQILGQGPKLLIQFQNNGVVDDSQLPKDRFSAERLKGVDSTLKIQPAKLEDSAVYLCASSLDGEQFFGPGTRLTVL.